The 12 T cell receptor beta chains reported below all come from one sample, sequenced in a study of immune evolution from preneoplasia to lung adenocarcinoma (dated by TCRdb to the early 2020s). Library method: the immunoSEQ multiplex PCR assay. Sourced from immuneACCESS, this table was stored by TCRdb with only in-frame sequences that have V and J called. A share of the clones is absent; for the studies checked, an unresolved V gene accounts for under half, and the remainder has no known explanation. A total of 9,000 or so clones appear in this sample, around 90% of them only once. In total, the top ten clones hold around 2.5% of the sample. The sequencing input was FFPE invasive lung adenocarcinoma tissue. What the cell subset or site label conveys for this sample: frankly invasive lung adenocarcinoma (ADC). The receptors were gathered from an older person with invasive lung adenocarcinoma.

The chain carries TRBV11-1 and TRBJ2-5; tentative D call: TRBD2 (7 bases). V was clipped by 8 bases and J by 2 bases, with 18 bases between them. CDR1 is SGHAT, CDR2 FQDESV, per germline (reference sequence). This CDR3 region has 15 residues. The CDR3 reads CASGARGAQQETQYF. As DNA, the CDR3 is TGTGCCAGCGGAGCTCGGGGGGCACAACAAGAGACCCAGTACTTC.

The chain links TRBV28 to TRBJ1-1; D is unclear. Trimming removed 4 bases from V and 4 bases from J, with 7 bases in between. The CDR3 runs 12 residues. Germline assignment: CDR1 MDHEN and CDR2 SYDVKM. CDR3 bases: TGTGCCAGCAGTTCACGGGCCACTGAAGCTTTCTTT. Translation: CASSSRATEAFF.

The chain uses TRBV28 and TRBJ1-1; D might be TRBD1 (6 bases). Germline values: CDR1 MDHEN, CDR2 SYDVKM. The CDR3 extends over 16 amino acids. The V gene lost 6 bases and the J gene lost 4 bases, with 21 bases spanning the gap. CDR3 in amino acids: CASRGPHRGGGTEAFF. The CDR3 DNA follows: TGTGCCAGCAGAGGGCCCCACAGAGGGGGAGGCACTGAAGCTTTCTTT.

The chain carries TRBV2 and TRBJ2-1; no clear D gene. V was cut by 8 bases and J by 0 bases, with 2 bases left in between. CDR1 and CDR2 (germline): SNHLY, FYNNEI. The CDR3 runs to 11 residues. The CDR3: CASGSYNEQFF. The CDR3 coding sequence is TGTGCCAGCGGCTCCTACAATGAGCAGTTCTTC.

The rearrangement joins TRBV7-9 to TRBJ1-4; D might be TRBD1 (5 bases). Germline V lookup: CDR1 SEHNR, CDR2 FQNEAQ (reference sequence). The CDR3 is 14 residues long. The V and J ends lost 1 base and 6 bases respectively, with 9 bases between them. The CDR3 coding sequence is TGTGCCAGCAGCTTAGGTGGAGGGGATGAAAAACTGTTTTTT. It encodes CASSLGGGDEKLFF.

The chain couples TRBV27 to TRBJ2-5; 7 bases match TRBD2. Germline assignment: CDR1 MNHEY and CDR2 SMNVEV (reference sequence). After removal of 2 bases from V and 5 bases from J, the junction contained 8 bases not matched to a gene. The CDR3 contains 15 residues. CDR3 region: CASSLRRAGWETQYF. The CDR3 DNA reads as TGTGCCAGCAGTTTACGGCGAGCGGGATGGGAGACCCAGTACTTC.

This sequence joins TRBV11-2 and TRBJ1-1; maybe TRBD1 (5 bases). CDR1 is SGHAT, CDR2 FQNNGV, per germline. CDR3 size: 14 residues. Trimming took 3 bases from V and 3 from J, leaving 11 bases between them. CDR3 amino acids: CASSFGTVYTEAFF. In nucleotides, the CDR3 is TGTGCCAGCAGCTTCGGGACTGTATACACTGAAGCTTTCTTT.

The rearrangement uses TRBV6-5 and TRBJ2-2, with no clear D. V lost 3 bases to trimming and J lost 3 bases, with 2 bases between them. Germline V gene data show CDR1 as MNHEY and CDR2 as SVGAGI. The CDR3 covers 12 residues. In nucleotides, the CDR3 is TGTGCCAGCAGTTATCACACCGGGGAGCTGTTTTTT. This translates into CASSYHTGELFF.

The gene calls are TRBV5-1 and TRBJ2-7; either TRBD1 or TRBD2 may fit D (6 bases each). Germline CDR1 reads SGHRS; CDR2 reads YFSETQ. CDR3 length: 16 residues. Deletions cut 3 bases from V and 0 bases from J, with 16 bases between. CDR3 amino acids: CASSWGDRGSSYEQYF. The CDR3 DNA sequence: TGCGCCAGCAGCTGGGGGGATAGGGGGAGCTCCTACGAGCAGTACTTC.

The chain recombines TRBV6-5 with TRBJ2-7, with 8 bases aligning to TRBD2. V shed 6 bases, J shed 7 bases, and the junction held 14 bases outside the gene matches. The germline gives CDR1 MNHEY, CDR2 SVGAGI. This CDR3 is 15 amino acids long. As DNA, the CDR3 is TGTGCCAGCAGCCGTTCCGGGACTAGGTCGGAAGAGCAGTACTTC. It codes for CASSRSGTRSEEQYF.

The CDR3 is CASSLPGQGIPGGYTF. For the CDR3, the DNA is TGTGCCAGCTCACTCCCGGGACAGGGGATCCCTGGAGGCTACACCTTC. V gene TRBV18 combines with J gene TRBJ1-2, with TRBD1 matching 10 bases. Germline CDR1 reads KGHSH; CDR2 reads LQKENI. Losses at the gene ends were 4 bases for V and 8 bases for J; bases not matched to a gene: 13. The CDR3 has 16 residues.

This rearrangement joins TRBV4-1 to TRBJ1-1; 10 bases match TRBD1. The CDR3 consists of 15 residues. Losses at the gene ends were 4 bases for V and 1 base for J; bases not matched to a gene: 3. The germline V gene encodes CDR1 MGHRA and CDR2 YSYEKL. CDR3 sequence reads: CASSPRQGANTEAFF. The CDR3 region has the DNA TGCGCCAGCAGCCCGCGACAGGGGGCGAACACTGAAGCTTTCTTT.